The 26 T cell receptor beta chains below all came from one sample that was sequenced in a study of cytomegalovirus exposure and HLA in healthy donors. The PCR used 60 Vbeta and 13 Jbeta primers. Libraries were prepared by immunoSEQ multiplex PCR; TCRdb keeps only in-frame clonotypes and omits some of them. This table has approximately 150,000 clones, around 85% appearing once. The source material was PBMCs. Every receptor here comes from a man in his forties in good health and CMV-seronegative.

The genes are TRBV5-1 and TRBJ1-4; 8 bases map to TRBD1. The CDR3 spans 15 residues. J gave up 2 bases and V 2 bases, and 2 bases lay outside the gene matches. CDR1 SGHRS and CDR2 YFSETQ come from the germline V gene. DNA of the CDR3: TGCGCCAGCAGCTTTCAGGGGGCGACTAATGAAAAACTGTTTTTT. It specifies CASSFQGATNEKLFF.

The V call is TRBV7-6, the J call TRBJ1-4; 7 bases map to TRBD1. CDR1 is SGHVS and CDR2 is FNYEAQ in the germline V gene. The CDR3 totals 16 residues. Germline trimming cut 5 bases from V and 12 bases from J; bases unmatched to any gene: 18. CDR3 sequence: CASSRDSPTNVGELFF. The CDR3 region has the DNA TGTGCCAGCAGCCGGGACAGCCCAACTAATGTTGGGGAACTGTTTTTT.

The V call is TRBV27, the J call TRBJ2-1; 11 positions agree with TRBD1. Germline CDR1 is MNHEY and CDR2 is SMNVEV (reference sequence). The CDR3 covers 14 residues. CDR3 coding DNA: TGTTCCATTAGGACAGGGGGCTTCCACAATGAGCAGTTCTTC. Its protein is CSIRTGGFHNEQFF.

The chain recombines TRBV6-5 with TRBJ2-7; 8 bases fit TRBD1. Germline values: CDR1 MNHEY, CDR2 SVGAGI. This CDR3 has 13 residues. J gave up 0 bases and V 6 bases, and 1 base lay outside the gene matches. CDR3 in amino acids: CASRGQASYEQYF. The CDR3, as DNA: TGTGCCAGCAGGGGACAGGCCTCCTACGAGCAGTACTTC.

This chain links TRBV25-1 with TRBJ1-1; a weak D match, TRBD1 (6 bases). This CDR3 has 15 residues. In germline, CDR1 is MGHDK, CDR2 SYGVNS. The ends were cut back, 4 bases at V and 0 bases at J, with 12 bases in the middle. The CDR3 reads CASSGKQGMNTEAFF. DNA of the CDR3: TGTGCCAGCAGTGGGAAACAGGGCATGAACACTGAAGCTTTCTTT.

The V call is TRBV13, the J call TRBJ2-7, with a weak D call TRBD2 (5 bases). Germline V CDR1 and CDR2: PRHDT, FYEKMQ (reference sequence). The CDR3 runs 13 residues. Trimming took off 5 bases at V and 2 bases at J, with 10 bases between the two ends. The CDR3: CASSPGSTYEQYF. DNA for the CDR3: TGTGCCAGCAGCCCTGGGAGCACCTACGAGCAGTACTTC. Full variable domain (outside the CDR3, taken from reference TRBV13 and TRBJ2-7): AAGVIQSPRHLIKEKRETATLKCYPIPRHDTVYWYQQGPGQDPQFLISFYEKMQSDKGSIPDRFSAQQFSDYHSELNMSSLELGDSALYFCASSPGSTYEQYFGPGTRLTVT.

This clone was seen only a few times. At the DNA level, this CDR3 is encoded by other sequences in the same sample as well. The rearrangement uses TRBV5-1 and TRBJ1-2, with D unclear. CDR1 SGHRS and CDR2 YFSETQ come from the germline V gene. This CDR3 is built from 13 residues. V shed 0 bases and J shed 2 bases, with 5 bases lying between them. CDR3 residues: CASSLGQNYGYTF. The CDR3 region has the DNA TGCGCCAGCAGCTTGGGCCAGAACTATGGCTACACCTTC.

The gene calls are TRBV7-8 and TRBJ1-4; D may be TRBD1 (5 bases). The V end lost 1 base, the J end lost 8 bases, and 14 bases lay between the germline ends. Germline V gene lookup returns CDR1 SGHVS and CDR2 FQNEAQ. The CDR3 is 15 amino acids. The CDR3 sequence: CASSLGSREGEKLFF. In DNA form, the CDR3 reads TGTGCCAGCAGCTTAGGATCCAGGGAGGGGGAAAAACTGTTTTTT.

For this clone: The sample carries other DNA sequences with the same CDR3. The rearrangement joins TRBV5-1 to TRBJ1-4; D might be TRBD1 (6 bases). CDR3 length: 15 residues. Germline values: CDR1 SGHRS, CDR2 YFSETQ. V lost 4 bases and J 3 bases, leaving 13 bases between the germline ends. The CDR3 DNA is TGCGCCAGCAGCCTCCTCAGGGGTCCTAATGAAAAACTGTTTTTT. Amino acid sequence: CASSLLRGPNEKLFF. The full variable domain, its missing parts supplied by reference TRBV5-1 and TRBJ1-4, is KAGVTQTPRYLIKTRGQQVTLSCSPISGHRSVSWYQQTPGQGLQFLFEYFSETQRNKGNFPGRFSGRQFSNSRSEMNVSTLELGDSALYLCASSLLRGPNEKLFFGSGTQLSVL.

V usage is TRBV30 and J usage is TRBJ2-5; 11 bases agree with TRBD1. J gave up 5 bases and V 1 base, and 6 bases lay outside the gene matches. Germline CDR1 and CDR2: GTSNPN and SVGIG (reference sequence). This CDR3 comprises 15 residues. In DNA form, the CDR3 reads TGTGCCTGGAGTGGCCGGACAGGGGGCGGGGAGACCCAGTACTTC. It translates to CAWSGRTGGGETQYF.

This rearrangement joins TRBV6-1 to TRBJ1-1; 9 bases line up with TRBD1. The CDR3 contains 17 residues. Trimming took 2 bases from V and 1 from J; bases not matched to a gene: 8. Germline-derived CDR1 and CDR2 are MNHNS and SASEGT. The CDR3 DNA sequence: TGTGCCAGCAGTGAATTTCGGGGGACAGGGAAGAACACTGAAGCTTTCTTT. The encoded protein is CASSEFRGTGKNTEAFF.

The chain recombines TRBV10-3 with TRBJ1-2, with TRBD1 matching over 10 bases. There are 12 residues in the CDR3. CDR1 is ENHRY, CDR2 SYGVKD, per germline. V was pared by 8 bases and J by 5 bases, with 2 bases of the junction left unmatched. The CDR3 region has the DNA TGTGCCATCGGGACAGGGGAGTATGGCTACACCTTC. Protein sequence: CAIGTGEYGYTF.

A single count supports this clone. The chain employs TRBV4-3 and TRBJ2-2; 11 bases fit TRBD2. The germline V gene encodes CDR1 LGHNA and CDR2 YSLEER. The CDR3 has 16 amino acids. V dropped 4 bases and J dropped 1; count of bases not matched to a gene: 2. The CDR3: CASSPLAGGNTGELFF. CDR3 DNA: TGCGCCAGCAGCCCCCTAGCGGGGGGGAACACCGGGGAGCTGTTTTTT.

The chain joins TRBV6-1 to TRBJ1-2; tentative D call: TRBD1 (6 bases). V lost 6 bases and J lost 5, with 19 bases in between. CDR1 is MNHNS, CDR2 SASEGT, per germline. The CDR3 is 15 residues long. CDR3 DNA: TGTGCCAGCAGGGGGAAAGAGAGGGGACAATATGGCTACACCTTC. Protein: CASRGKERGQYGYTF.

CDR3 protein: CASSPGTGVSGYGYTF. The CDR3 bases are TGTGCCAGCAGCCCCGGGACAGGGGTCTCAGGGTATGGCTACACCTTC. This rearrangement joins TRBV5-4 to TRBJ1-2; the match to TRBD1 covers 10 bases. Unmatched junction bases numbered 11, after V lost 4 bases and J lost 5 bases. The CDR3 spans 16 residues. Germline V gene data show CDR1 as SGHNT and CDR2 as YYREEE (reference sequence).

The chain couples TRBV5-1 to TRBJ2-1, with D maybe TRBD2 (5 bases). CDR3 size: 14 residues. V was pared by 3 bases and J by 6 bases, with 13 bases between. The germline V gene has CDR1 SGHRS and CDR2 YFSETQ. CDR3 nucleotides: TGCGCCAGCAGCTCCACTAGTACCTCCAATGAGCAGTTCTTC. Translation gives CASSSTSTSNEQFF. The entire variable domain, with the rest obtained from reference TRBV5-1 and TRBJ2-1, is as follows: KAGVTQTPRYLIKTRGQQVTLSCSPISGHRSVSWYQQTPGQGLQFLFEYFSETQRNKGNFPGRFSGRQFSNSRSEMNVSTLELGDSALYLCASSSTSTSNEQFFGPGTRLTVL.

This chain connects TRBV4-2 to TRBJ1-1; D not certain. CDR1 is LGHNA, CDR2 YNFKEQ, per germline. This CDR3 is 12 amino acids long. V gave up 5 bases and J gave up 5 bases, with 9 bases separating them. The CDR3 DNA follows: TGTGCCAGCAGCGCGAGGGAGACTGAAGCTTTCTTT. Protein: CASSARETEAFF.

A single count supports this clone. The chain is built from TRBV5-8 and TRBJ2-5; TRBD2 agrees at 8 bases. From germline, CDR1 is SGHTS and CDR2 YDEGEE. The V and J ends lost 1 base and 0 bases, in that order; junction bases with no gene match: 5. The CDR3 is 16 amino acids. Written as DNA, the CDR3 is TGTGCCAGCAGCTTGCGGGGGGGCGCCCACCAAGAGACCCAGTACTTC. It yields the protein CASSLRGGAHQETQYF.

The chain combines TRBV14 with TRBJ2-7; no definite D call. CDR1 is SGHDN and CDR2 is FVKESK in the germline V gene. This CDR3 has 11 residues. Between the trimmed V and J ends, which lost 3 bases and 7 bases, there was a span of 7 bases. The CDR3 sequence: CASSQRAEQYF. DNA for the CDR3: TGTGCCAGCAGCCAGCGAGCGGAGCAGTACTTC.

CDR3 residues: CASSPIRQTNTGELFF. In DNA form, the CDR3 reads TGTGCCAGCTCACCGATACGACAGACAAACACCGGGGAGCTGTTTTTT. This rearrangement joins TRBV18 to TRBJ2-2; D may be TRBD1 (5 bases). The germline V gene has CDR1 KGHSH and CDR2 LQKENI. This CDR3 is built from 16 residues. V was trimmed by 3 bases and J by 2 bases, leaving 13 bases between them.

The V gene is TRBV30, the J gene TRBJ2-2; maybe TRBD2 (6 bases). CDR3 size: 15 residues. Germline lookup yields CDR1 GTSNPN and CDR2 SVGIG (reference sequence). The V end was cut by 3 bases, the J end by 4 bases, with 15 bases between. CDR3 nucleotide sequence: TGTGCCTGGAGCGCAGCGGGCGCGTTCACCGGGGAGCTGTTTTTT. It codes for CAWSAAGAFTGELFF.

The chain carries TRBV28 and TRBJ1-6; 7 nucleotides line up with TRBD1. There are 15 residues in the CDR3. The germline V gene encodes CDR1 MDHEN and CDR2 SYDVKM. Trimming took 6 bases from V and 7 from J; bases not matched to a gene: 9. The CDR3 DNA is TGTGCCAGCAGCCCAAGAATCAGGGGGAATTCACCCCTCCACTTT. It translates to CASSPRIRGNSPLHF.

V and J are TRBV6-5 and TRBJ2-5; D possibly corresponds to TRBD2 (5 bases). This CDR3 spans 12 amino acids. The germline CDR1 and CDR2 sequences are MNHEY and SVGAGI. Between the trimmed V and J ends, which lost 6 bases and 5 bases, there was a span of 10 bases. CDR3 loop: CASRHSGETQYF. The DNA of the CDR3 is TGTGCCAGCAGGCACTCGGGGGAGACCCAGTACTTC.

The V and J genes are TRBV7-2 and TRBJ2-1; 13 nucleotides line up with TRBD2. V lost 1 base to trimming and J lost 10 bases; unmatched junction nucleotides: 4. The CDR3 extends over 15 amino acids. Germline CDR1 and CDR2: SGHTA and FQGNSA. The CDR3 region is CASSLELAGGWEQFF. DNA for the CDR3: TGTGCCAGCAGCTTAGAACTAGCGGGGGGGTGGGAGCAGTTCTTC.

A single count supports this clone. CDR3 residues: CASSKPGQGNYNEQFF. In nucleotides, the CDR3 is TGTGCCAGCAGTAAGCCGGGACAGGGAAACTACAATGAGCAGTTCTTC. The V and J genes are TRBV27 and TRBJ2-1; TRBD1 matches 9 bases. With 5 bases clipped from V and 3 bases from J, the junction kept 8 bases outside the gene matches. This CDR3 has 16 amino acids. The germline gives CDR1 MNHEY, CDR2 SMNVEV (reference sequence).

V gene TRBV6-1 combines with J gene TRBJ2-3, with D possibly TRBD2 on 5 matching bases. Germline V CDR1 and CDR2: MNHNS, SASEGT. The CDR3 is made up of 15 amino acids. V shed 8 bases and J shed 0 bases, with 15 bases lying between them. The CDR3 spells CASQVARASTDTQYF. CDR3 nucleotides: TGTGCCAGCCAAGTAGCGCGGGCTAGCACAGATACGCAGTATTTT.